These T cell receptor beta chains were read from a single sample in a study of blood T cells in healthy people across ages. TCRdb re-derived calls from the 5' RACE reads in MiXCR, one entry per CDR3 protein. The sample shows approximately 700,000 distinct CDR3 sequences, roughly 32% of them seen only once. The sequenced sample was blood. These receptors were taken from a woman aged 80 or over in good health. CDR3s include the opening cysteine and the closing phenylalanine or tryptophan. Fields, in order: V gene, J gene, D gene, clone size, CDR3 protein, CDR3 DNA. The D gene is left open where the match is weak. Some rows mark clone size as missing; the rest say once, few, many or name a class of expanded clone.

TRBV25-1	TRBJ1-4	NA	few	CASSELGELFF	TGTGCCAGCAGTGAACTTGGAGAACTGTTTTTT
TRBV28	TRBJ1-5	TRBD1	few	CASSSGQGAHSNQPQHF	TGTGCCAGCAGTTCGGGGCAGGGGGCTCATAGCAATCAGCCCCAGCATTTT
TRBV27	TRBJ2-1	TRBD2	NA	CASSLFPTSGANNEQFF	TGTGCCAGCAGTTTATTCCCGACTAGCGGGGCAAACAATGAGCAGTTCTTC
TRBV5-8	TRBJ2-3	NA	NA	CASSLARQSRTDTQYF	TGTGCCAGCAGCTTGGCCCGACAGTCGCGCACAGATACGCAGTATTTT
TRBV27	TRBJ1-2	NA	NA	CASSLIDRPNYGYTF	TGTGCCAGCAGTTTAATCGACAGACCTAACTATGGCTACACCTTC
TRBV7-9	TRBJ2-1	TRBD2	many	CASSLGQRGNEQFF	TGTGCCAGCAGCTTAGGCCAGCGGGGGAATGAGCAGTTCTTC
TRBV29-1	TRBJ2-5	NA	few	CSVEGGNQETQYF	TGCAGCGTTGAAGGCGGGAACCAAGAGACCCAGTACTTC
TRBV29-1	TRBJ2-3	NA	NA	CSVDGAGDTQYF	TGCAGCGTTGATGGGGCGGGGGATACGCAGTATTTT
TRBV29-1	TRBJ2-5	TRBD2	few	CSVGSSGGNVGTQYF	TGCAGCGTTGGGAGTAGCGGGGGGAACGTAGGGACCCAGTACTTC
TRBV7-3	TRBJ2-6	NA	many	CASSLQPGRTGANVLTF	TGTGCCAGCAGCTTACAACCGGGTCGGACTGGGGCCAACGTCCTGACTTTC
TRBV7-9	TRBJ1-1	NA	many	CASRYRANTEAFF	TGTGCCAGCAGGTACAGGGCTAACACTGAAGCTTTCTTT
TRBV7-9	TRBJ2-7	NA	NA	CASRREARGWYEQYF	TGTGCCAGCAGACGGGAGGCCAGGGGGTGGTACGAGCAGTACTTC
TRBV6-5	TRBJ2-6	TRBD1	NA	CASGQGVISGANVLTF	TGTGCCAGCGGACAGGGCGTTATCTCTGGGGCCAACGTCCTGACTTTC
TRBV27	TRBJ1-6	NA	few	CASSLSKGGSSPLHF	TGTGCCAGCAGTTTATCGAAGGGGGGAAGTTCACCCCTCCACTTT
TRBV4-2	TRBJ2-2	NA	few	CASSQAAGGELFF	TGTGCCAGCAGCCAAGCCGCCGGAGGGGAGCTGTTTTTT
TRBV7-2	TRBJ2-1	NA	NA	CASSPEVGAADNEQFF	TGTGCCAGCAGCCCCGAAGTTGGGGCAGCAGACAATGAGCAGTTCTTC
TRBV28	TRBJ2-5	NA	NA	CASDRAGGQETQYF	TGTGCCAGCGACAGGGCCGGGGGCCAAGAGACCCAGTACTTC
TRBV7-2	TRBJ1-6	NA	many	CASRNPGGNSPLHF	TGTGCCAGCAGGAACCCGGGGGGTAATTCACCCCTCCACTTT
TRBV21-1	TRBJ2-7	NA	many	CASSKRDPGEQYF	TGTGCCAGCAGCAAAAGGGATCCCGGCGAGCAGTACTTC
TRBV5-1	TRBJ1-2	TRBD1	NA	CASSQQGGADGYTF	TGCGCCAGCAGCCAGCAAGGGGGCGCGGATGGCTACACCTTC
TRBV10-3	TRBJ2-7	NA	NA	CAISDPLDTYEQYF	TGTGCCATCAGTGACCCCCTAGACACCTACGAGCAGTACTTC
TRBV20-1	TRBJ2-7	NA	NA	CSALNTHLYEQYF	TGCAGTGCTTTAAACACTCACCTCTACGAGCAGTACTTC
TRBV2	TRBJ1-1	NA	NA	CASTHVRDTEAFF	TGTGCCAGCACCCACGTTAGGGACACTGAAGCTTTCTTT
TRBV7-8	TRBJ2-3	TRBD2	NA	CASGRRGASGGSSTDTQYF	TGTGCCAGCGGCAGAAGAGGGGCTAGCGGGGGGAGTAGCACAGATACGCAGTATTTT
TRBV7-8	TRBJ2-7	TRBD1	many	CASSQPPGQGPYEQYF	TGTGCCAGCAGCCAGCCCCCGGGACAGGGCCCCTACGAGCAGTACTTC
TRBV20-1	TRBJ2-5	NA	NA	CSAREAGTQGTQYF	TGCAGTGCTAGAGAGGCGGGGACCCAAGGGACCCAGTACTTC
TRBV20-1	TRBJ1-2	NA	many	CSASIGGRGYTF	TGCAGTGCTAGTATCGGGGGGAGGGGCTACACCTTC
TRBV20-1	TRBJ1-2	TRBD1	many	CRPRTGLNYGYTF	TGCAGGCCTAGGACAGGGTTGAACTATGGCTACACCTTC
TRBV3-1	TRBJ2-7	TRBD1	many	CASSHSAGTGGGYEQYF	TGTGCCAGCAGTCATTCAGCCGGGACAGGGGGAGGCTACGAGCAGTACTTC
TRBV7-9	TRBJ2-2	NA	NA	CTSSSDTSGELFF	TGTACCAGCAGCTCAGACACCTCGGGGGAGCTGTTTTTT
TRBV27	TRBJ2-7	TRBD2	few	CASSLFFSGGAEQYF	TGTGCCAGCAGTTTATTTTTTAGCGGGGGGGCCGAGCAGTACTTC
TRBV24-1	TRBJ2-6	NA	NA	CATSEIQNSGANVLTF	TGTGCCACCAGTGAAATACAGAACTCTGGGGCCAACGTCCTGACTTTC
TRBV7-2	TRBJ2-3	NA	once	CASSLGYISTDTQYF	TGTGCCAGCAGCTTAGGGTACATTAGCACAGATACGCAGTATTTT
TRBV6-1	TRBJ1-2	NA	NA	CASSEEGVHYGYTF	TGTGCCAGCAGTGAAGAGGGAGTTCACTATGGCTACACCTTC
TRBV20-1	TRBJ2-5	NA	many	CSASRYGGWQETQYF	TGCAGTGCTAGTCGGTACGGGGGATGGCAAGAGACCCAGTACTTC
TRBV7-8	TRBJ1-1	NA	NA	CASSLQGTMNTEAFF	TGTGCCAGCAGCCTCCAGGGGACGATGAACACTGAAGCTTTCTTT
TRBV7-2	TRBJ1-2	TRBD1	NA	CASSWTGGGGGYTF	TGTGCCAGCAGCTGGACAGGGGGCGGCGGTGGCTACACCTTC